This T cell receptor beta chain derives from a study of OX40 agonist ivuxolimab in advanced cancers. In the study overall: Administration of intravenous ivuxolimab to patients occurred every 2 weeks at 0.01 to 10 mg/kg.

Data came from immunoSEQ multiplex PCR; TCRdb stores just in-frame clones and leaves some out. Of around 60,000 clones in the sample, roughly 89% were seen once. The specimen was CD4+ or CD8+ T cells sorted from blood, collected in a trial of the OX40 agonist ivuxolimab. This clonotype originated in an adult with an advanced solid tumor such as melanoma, head and neck, liver or kidney cancer.

The CDR3 nucleotides read TGTGCCACCAGCGGAACTACTAGCGGGAGTAGTGAGACCCAGTACTTC. It yields the protein CATSGTTSGSSETQYF. The chain links TRBV15 to TRBJ2-5; 11 nucleotides agree with TRBD2. The CDR3 length is 16 residues. Per the germline V gene, CDR1 is LNHNV and CDR2 is YYDKDF (reference sequence). V was clipped by 5 bases and J by 5 bases; unmatched bases: 10.